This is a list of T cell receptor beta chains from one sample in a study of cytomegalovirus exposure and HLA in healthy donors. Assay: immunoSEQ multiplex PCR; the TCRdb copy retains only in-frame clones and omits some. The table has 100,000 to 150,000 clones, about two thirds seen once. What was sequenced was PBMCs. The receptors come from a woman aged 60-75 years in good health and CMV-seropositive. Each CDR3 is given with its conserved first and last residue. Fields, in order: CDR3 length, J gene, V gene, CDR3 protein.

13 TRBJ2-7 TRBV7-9 CASSRTGVYEQYF
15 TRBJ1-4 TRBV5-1 CASSPHRVTNEKLFF
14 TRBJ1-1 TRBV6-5 CASSYNDRGSEAFF
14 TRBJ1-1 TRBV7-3 CASSSGTGGTEAFF
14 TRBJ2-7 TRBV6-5 CASSSDRPTYEQYF
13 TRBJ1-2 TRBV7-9 CASSLPQGYGYTF
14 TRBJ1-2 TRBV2 CASRGGGGDYGYTF
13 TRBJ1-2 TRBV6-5 CASEPYSNYGYTF
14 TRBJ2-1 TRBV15 CATSRGGQVTNKFF
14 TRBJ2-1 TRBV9 CASSEDPQGSEQFF
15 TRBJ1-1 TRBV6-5 CASSRKPQGISEAFF
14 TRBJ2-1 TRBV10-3 CAMNEQGIGNEQFF
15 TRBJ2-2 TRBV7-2 CASSFRTSGTGELFF
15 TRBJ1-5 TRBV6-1 CASSEAGRLHQPQHF
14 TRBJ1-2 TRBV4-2 CASSPQQGRDGYTF
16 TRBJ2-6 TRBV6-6 CASSYQQGPGANVLTF
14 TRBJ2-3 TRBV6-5 CASSRRTAGDTQYF
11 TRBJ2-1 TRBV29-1 CSVETGGRQFF
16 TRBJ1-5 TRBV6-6 CASSPPSGGGNQPQHF
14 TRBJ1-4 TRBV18 CASSGAEMGEKLFF
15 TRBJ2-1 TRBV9 CASSLGQGVYNEQFF
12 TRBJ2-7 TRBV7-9 CATRQAAYEQYF
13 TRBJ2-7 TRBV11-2 CASSLDRDYEQYF
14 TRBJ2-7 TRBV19 CAGPGAGRTYEQYF
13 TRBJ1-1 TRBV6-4 CASSAQENTEAFF
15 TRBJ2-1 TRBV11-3 CASSLEAGNYNEQFF
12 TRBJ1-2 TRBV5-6 CASSQDIYGYTF
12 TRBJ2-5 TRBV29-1 CSGQTRGETQYF
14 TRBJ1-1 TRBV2 CASSQQGVKTEAFF
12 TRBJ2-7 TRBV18 CASSLSSYEQYF
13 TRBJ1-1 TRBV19 CASSWDTNTEAFF
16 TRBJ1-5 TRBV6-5 CASSYSNGGGNQPQHF
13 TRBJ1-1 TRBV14 CASSIGRGTEAFF
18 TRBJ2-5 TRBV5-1 CASSLGTSGGPQVETQYF
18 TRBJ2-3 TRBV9 CASSSRLAGGTSTDTQYF
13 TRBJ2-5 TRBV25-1 CASSEYQVETQYF
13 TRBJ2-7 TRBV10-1 CASSLGQGNEQYF
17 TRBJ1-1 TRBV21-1 CASSKPTGGRDEAEAFF
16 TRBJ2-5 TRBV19 CASSPGPSGLGVTQYF
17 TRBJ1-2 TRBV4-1 CASSQDWGDRGGYGYTF
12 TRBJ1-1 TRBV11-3 CASSPSYGEAFF
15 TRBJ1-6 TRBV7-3 CASSSGQFQSSPLHF
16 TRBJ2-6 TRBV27 CASRTIQSSGANVLTF
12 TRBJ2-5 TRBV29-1 CSVGGQGETQYF
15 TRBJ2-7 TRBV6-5 CASSSTSGGSYEQYF
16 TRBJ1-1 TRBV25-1 CASSSPSGGKNTEAFF
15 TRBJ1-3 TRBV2 CASSERGGTGNTIYF
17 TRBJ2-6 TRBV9 CASSVGGPSSGANVLTF
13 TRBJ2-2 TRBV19 CAIGTGNTGELFF
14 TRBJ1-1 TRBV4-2 CASSRGTGNTEAFF
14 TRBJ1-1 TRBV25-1 CASSGQVGRTEAFF
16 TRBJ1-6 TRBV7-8 CASSLGQGRNNSPLHF
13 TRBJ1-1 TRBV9 CASSVVETGESFF
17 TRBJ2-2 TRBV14 CASSQVGQGVYTGELFF